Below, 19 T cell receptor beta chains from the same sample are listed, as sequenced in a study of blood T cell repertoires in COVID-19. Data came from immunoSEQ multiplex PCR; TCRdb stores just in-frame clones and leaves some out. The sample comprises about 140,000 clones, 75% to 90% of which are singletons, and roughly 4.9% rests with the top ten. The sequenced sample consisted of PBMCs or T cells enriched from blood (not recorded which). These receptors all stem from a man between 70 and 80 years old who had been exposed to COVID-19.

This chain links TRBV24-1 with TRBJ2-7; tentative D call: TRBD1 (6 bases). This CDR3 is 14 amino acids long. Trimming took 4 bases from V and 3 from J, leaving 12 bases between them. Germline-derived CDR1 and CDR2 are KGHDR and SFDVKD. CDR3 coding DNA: TGTGCCACCAGTGACCCCGGGACAAGCTACGAGCAGTACTTC. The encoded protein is CATSDPGTSYEQYF.

The CDR3 loop reads CASTNGGARETQYF. For the CDR3, the DNA is TGTGCCAGCACCAACGGGGGGGCGCGGGAGACCCAGTACTTC. The chain couples TRBV6-6 to TRBJ2-5; 8 nucleotides line up with TRBD2. V shed 7 bases, J shed 5 bases, and the junction held 9 bases outside the gene matches. CDR3 length: 14 amino acids. Germline V gene lookup returns CDR1 MNHNY and CDR2 SVGAGI (reference sequence).

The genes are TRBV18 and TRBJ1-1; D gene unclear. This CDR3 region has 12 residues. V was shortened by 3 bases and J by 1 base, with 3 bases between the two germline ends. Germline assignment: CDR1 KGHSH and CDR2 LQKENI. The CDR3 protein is CASSPKNTEAFF. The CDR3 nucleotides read TGTGCCAGCTCACCTAAGAACACTGAAGCTTTCTTT.

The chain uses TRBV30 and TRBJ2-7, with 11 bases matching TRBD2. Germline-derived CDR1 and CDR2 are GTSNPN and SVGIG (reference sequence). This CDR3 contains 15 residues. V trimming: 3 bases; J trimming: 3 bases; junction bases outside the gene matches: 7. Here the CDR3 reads CAWSTGTSGRYEQYF. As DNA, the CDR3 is TGTGCCTGGAGCACAGGGACTAGCGGCCGCTACGAGCAGTACTTC.

The CDR3 DNA reads TGTGCCAGCAGAACAGGGGGCGGCACTGAAGCTTTCTTT. Protein sequence: CASRTGGGTEAFF. V is TRBV6-5 and J is TRBJ1-1, with 9 bases fitting TRBD1. The CDR3 totals 13 residues. The V gene's germline CDR1 is MNHEY and CDR2 SVGAGI. Trimming removed 6 bases from V and 4 bases from J; junction bases left unmatched: 3.

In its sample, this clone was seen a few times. The CDR3 DNA sequence: TGTGCCAGTACTCTACAGGCGGGGGCGAACACCGGGGAGCTGTTTTTT. Its protein is CASTLQAGANTGELFF. The V call is TRBV19, the J call TRBJ2-2; 7 positions match TRBD2. V gave up 7 bases and J gave up 0 bases; unmatched junction bases: 8. The CDR3 consists of 16 residues. CDR1 LNHDA and CDR2 SQIVND come from the germline V gene (reference sequence).

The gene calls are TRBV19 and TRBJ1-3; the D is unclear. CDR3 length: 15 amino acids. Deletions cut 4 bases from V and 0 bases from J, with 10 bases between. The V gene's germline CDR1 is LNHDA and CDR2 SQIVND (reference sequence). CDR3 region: CASSTTVNSGNTIYF. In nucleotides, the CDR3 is TGTGCCAGTAGTACAACAGTCAACTCTGGAAACACCATATATTTT. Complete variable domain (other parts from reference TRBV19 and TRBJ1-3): DGGITQSPKYLFRKEGQNVTLSCEQNLNHDAMYWYRQDPGQGLRLIYYSQIVNDFQKGDIAEGYSVSREKKESFPLTVTSAQKNPTAFYLCASSTTVNSGNTIYFGEGSWLTVV.

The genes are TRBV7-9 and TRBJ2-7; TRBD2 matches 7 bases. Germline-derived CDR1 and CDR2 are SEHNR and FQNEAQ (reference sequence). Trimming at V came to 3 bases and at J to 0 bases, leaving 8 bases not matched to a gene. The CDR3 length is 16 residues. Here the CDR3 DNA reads TGTGCCAGCAGCTTCAGTCCAGCGGGGTCCTCCTACGAGCAGTACTTC. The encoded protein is CASSFSPAGSSYEQYF.

The CDR3 region has the DNA TGTGCCAGTAGTATGGACGGTGCGGGGCTAGCGGGAAGGAGCTCCTACAATGAGCAGTTCTTC. This gives the protein CASSMDGAGLAGRSSYNEQFF. The J gene is TRBJ2-1, the V gene TRBV19; 9 bases line up with TRBD2. The CDR3 runs 21 residues. Germline assignment: CDR1 LNHDA and CDR2 SQIVND (reference sequence). J gave up 0 bases and V 3 bases, and 18 bases lay outside the gene matches.

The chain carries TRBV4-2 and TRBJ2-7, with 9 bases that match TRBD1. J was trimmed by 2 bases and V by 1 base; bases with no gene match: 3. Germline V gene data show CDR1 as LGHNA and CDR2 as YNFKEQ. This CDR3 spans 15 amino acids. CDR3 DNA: TGTGCCAGCAGCCAAGCGGGACAGGGAACCTACGAGCAGTACTTC. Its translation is CASSQAGQGTYEQYF.

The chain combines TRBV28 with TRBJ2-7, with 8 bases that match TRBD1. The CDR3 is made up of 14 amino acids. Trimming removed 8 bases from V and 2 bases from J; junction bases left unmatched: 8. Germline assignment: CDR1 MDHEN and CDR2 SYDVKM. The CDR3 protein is CASGQGSPPYEQYF. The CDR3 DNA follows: TGTGCCAGCGGACAGGGAAGCCCTCCCTACGAGCAGTACTTC.

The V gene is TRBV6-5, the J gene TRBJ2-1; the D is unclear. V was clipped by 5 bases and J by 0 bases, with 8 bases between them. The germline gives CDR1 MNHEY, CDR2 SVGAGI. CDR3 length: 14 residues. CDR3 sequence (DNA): TGTGCCAGCAGTACGGTTGGCTCCTACAATGAGCAGTTCTTC. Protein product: CASSTVGSYNEQFF.

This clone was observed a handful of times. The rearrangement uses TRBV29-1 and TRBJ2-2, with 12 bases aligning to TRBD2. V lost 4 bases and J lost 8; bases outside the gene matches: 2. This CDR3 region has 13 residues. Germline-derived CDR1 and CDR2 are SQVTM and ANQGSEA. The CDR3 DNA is TGCAGCGTTGTCGGACTAGCGGGAGGGGAGCTGTTTTTT. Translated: CSVVGLAGGELFF.

Here the CDR3 reads CASSGEAWCQETQYF. For the CDR3, the DNA is TGTGCCAGCAGCGGCGAGGCGTGGTGTCAAGAGACCCAGTACTTC. The V gene is TRBV21-1, the J gene TRBJ2-5; the table's D call, TRBD2, was not checked against the DNA. TRBV21-1 is tagged as a pseudogene. The CDR3 has 15 residues.

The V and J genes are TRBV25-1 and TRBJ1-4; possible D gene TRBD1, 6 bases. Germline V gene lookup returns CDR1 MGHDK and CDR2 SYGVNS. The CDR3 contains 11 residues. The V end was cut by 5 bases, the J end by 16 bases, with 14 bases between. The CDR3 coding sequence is TGTGCCAGCAGTAAAGGGGGAGGGCAGTTTTTT. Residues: CASSKGGGQFF.

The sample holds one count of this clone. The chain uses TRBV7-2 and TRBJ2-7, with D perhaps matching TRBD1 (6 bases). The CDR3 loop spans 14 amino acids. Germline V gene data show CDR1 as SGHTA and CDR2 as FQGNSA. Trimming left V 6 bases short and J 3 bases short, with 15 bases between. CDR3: CASSHPGQYYEQYF. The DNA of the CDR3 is TGTGCCAGCAGTCACCCGGGACAATACTACGAGCAGTACTTC.

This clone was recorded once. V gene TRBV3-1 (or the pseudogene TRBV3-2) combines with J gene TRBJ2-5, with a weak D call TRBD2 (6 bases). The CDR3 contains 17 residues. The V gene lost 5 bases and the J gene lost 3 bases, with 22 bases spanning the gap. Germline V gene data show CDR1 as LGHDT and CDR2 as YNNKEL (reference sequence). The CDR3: CASSSGDQGFRKETQYF. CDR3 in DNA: TGTGCCAGCAGCTCGGGAGATCAGGGTTTCAGGAAAGAGACCCAGTACTTC.

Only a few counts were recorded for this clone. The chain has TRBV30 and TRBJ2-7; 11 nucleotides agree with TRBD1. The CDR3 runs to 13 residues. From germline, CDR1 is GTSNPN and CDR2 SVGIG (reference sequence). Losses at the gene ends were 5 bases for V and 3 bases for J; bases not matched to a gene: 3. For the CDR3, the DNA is TGTGCCTGGGGGACAGGGGGAAACTACGAGCAGTACTTC. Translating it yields CAWGTGGNYEQYF.

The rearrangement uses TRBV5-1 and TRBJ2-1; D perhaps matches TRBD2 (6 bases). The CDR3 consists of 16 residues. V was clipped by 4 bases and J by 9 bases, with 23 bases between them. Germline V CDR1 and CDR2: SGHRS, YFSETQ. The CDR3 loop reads CASSVRPLRESSEQFF. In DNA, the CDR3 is TGCGCCAGCAGCGTGAGGCCCCTACGGGAGAGTAGTGAGCAGTTCTTC. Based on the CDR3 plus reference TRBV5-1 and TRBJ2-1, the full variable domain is KAGVTQTPRYLIKTRGQQVTLSCSPISGHRSVSWYQQTPGQGLQFLFEYFSETQRNKGNFPGRFSGRQFSNSRSEMNVSTLELGDSALYLCASSVRPLRESSEQFFGPGTRLTVL.